This is a list of T cell receptor beta chains from one sample in a study of control samples from healthy donors and cancer patients. The table came from immunoSEQ multiplex PCR; TCRdb's copy has only in-frame clones and leaves some out. The sample lists about 150,000 clones, 75% to 95% occurring once. Sequencing was carried out using blood. These receptors were obtained from a woman aged 40 to 50 in good health. CDR3s include the opening cysteine and the closing phenylalanine or tryptophan. A D gene is named only where the DNA matches it firmly. The size entry is marked missing in some rows and otherwise reads once, few, many or a size class.

D gene: .
V gene: TRBV7-9
J gene: TRBJ2-4
clone size: .
CDR3 DNA: TGTGCCAGCAGCTTCCCCAGGGAGAACATTCAGTACTTC
CDR3 protein: CASSFPRENIQYF

D gene: .
V gene: TRBV30
J gene: TRBJ1-6
clone size: .
CDR3 DNA: TGTGCCTGGACCGTACGGGTTCGGGACAAGTATAATTCACCCCTCCACTTT
CDR3 protein: CAWTVRVRDKYNSPLHF

D gene: TRBD1
V gene: TRBV7-9
J gene: TRBJ1-1
clone size: .
CDR3 DNA: TGTGCCAGCAGCCGAATGACAGGGCGGGGCACTGAAGCTTTCTTT
CDR3 protein: CASSRMTGRGTEAFF

D gene: .
V gene: TRBV7-9
J gene: TRBJ1-1
clone size: once
CDR3 DNA: TGTGCCAGCAGCTATCCAAAACAGGACCCGAACACTGAAGCTTTCTTT
CDR3 protein: CASSYPKQDPNTEAFF

D gene: TRBD1
V gene: TRBV10-3
J gene: TRBJ1-2
clone size: .
CDR3 DNA: TGTGCCATCAGTGGACAGGGATATGGCTACACCTTC
CDR3 protein: CAISGQGYGYTF

D gene: .
V gene: TRBV5-4
J gene: TRBJ2-5
clone size: .
CDR3 DNA: TGTGCCAGCAGCCGGGACCGCCAAGAGACCCAGTACTTC
CDR3 protein: CASSRDRQETQYF

D gene: .
V gene: TRBV5-6
J gene: TRBJ1-6
clone size: .
CDR3 DNA: TGTGCCAGCAGGGTTGTAAATTCACCCCTCCACTTT
CDR3 protein: CASRVVNSPLHF

D gene: .
V gene: TRBV12-3/TRBV12-4
J gene: TRBJ1-1
clone size: .
CDR3 DNA: TGTGCCAGCAGCCTCGTGGGGGGGGAAGCTTTCTTT
CDR3 protein: CASSLVGGEAFF

D gene: TRBD2
V gene: TRBV7-6
J gene: TRBJ2-2
clone size: .
CDR3 DNA: TGTGCCAGCAGCTTAGGCGGGGGAATCACCGGGGAGCTGTTTTTT
CDR3 protein: CASSLGGGITGELFF

D gene: TRBD1
V gene: TRBV18
J gene: TRBJ1-1
clone size: few
CDR3 DNA: TGTGCCAGCTCATTGGACAGGATGAACACTGAAGCTTTCTTT
CDR3 protein: CASSLDRMNTEAFF

D gene: TRBD1
V gene: TRBV5-4
J gene: TRBJ1-1
clone size: .
CDR3 DNA: TGTGCCAGCAGCTTAGGGGACAGGGAAACCACTGAAGCTTTCTTT
CDR3 protein: CASSLGDRETTEAFF

D gene: .
V gene: TRBV24-1
J gene: TRBJ2-1
clone size: .
CDR3 DNA: TGTGCCACCAGTGATTCAGACATGAATGAGCAGTTCTTC
CDR3 protein: CATSDSDMNEQFF

D gene: .
V gene: TRBV7-9
J gene: TRBJ1-6
clone size: .
CDR3 DNA: TGTGCCAGCAGCTTAGACAGTCCCTATAATTCACCCCTCCACTTT
CDR3 protein: CASSLDSPYNSPLHF

D gene: .
V gene: TRBV28
J gene: TRBJ1-5
clone size: once
CDR3 DNA: TGTGCCAGCAGTCTTTCCTGGGGGGCGGGCAATCAGCCCCAGCATTTT
CDR3 protein: CASSLSWGAGNQPQHF

D gene: .
V gene: TRBV19
J gene: TRBJ1-2
clone size: .
CDR3 DNA: TGTGCCAGTAGTATGCAGGGATTGGGCTATGGCTACACCTTC
CDR3 protein: CASSMQGLGYGYTF

D gene: .
V gene: TRBV19
J gene: TRBJ2-2
clone size: .
CDR3 DNA: TGTGCCAGTAGTGGCAGGGGATACACCGGGGAGCTGTTTTTT
CDR3 protein: CASSGRGYTGELFF

D gene: .
V gene: TRBV5-4
J gene: TRBJ2-3
clone size: .
CDR3 DNA: TGTGCCAGCAGCCGGAAAGACGGAGCGGATACGCAGTATTTT
CDR3 protein: CASSRKDGADTQYF

D gene: .
V gene: TRBV5-1
J gene: TRBJ2-7
clone size: .
CDR3 DNA: TGCGCCAGCAGCTTGGAGGGCGAGCAGTACTTC
CDR3 protein: CASSLEGEQYF

D gene: .
V gene: TRBV9
J gene: TRBJ2-1
clone size: .
CDR3 DNA: TGTGCCAGCAGCGTAGCTGGTGACAGCTACAATGAGCAGTTCTTC
CDR3 protein: CASSVAGDSYNEQFF

D gene: .
V gene: TRBV4-1
J gene: TRBJ1-1
clone size: .
CDR3 DNA: TGCGCCAGCAGCCAACCGGGGGGCGCTGAAGCTTTCTTT
CDR3 protein: CASSQPGGAEAFF

D gene: TRBD2
V gene: TRBV29-1
J gene: TRBJ2-3
clone size: .
CDR3 DNA: TGCAGCGTTCTCTACGGGCAGCGGGGGGGCCTGCCAGATACGCAGTATTTT
CDR3 protein: CSVLYGQRGGLPDTQYF

D gene: TRBD1
V gene: TRBV27
J gene: TRBJ1-1
clone size: .
CDR3 DNA: TGTGCCAGCAGACTGACAGGGGGCGCTTACACTGAAGCTTTCTTT
CDR3 protein: CASRLTGGAYTEAFF

D gene: TRBD2
V gene: TRBV5-8
J gene: TRBJ2-5
clone size: .
CDR3 DNA: TGTGCCAGTACCGGACTAGCGGGGGGACCGTACCAAGAGACCCAGTACTTC
CDR3 protein: CASTGLAGGPYQETQYF

D gene: .
V gene: TRBV6-6
J gene: TRBJ1-1
clone size: .
CDR3 DNA: TGTGCCAGCAGACATCAGCGTACAGGGCTGAACACTGAAGCTTTCTTT
CDR3 protein: CASRHQRTGLNTEAFF

D gene: .
V gene: TRBV5-1
J gene: TRBJ1-3
clone size: .
CDR3 DNA: TGCGCCAGCAGCTGGGGTGGAGCAGGGTCTAGAAACACCATATATTTT
CDR3 protein: CASSWGGAGSRNTIYF

D gene: TRBD2
V gene: TRBV19
J gene: TRBJ2-1
clone size: .
CDR3 DNA: TGTGCCAGTAGTATCGCGGGGGGACTAGCGGACAATGAGCAGTTCTTC
CDR3 protein: CASSIAGGLADNEQFF